This paragraph covers one TCR beta chain sequence. This sample is part of a study of blood T cell repertoires in COVID-19. Study in general: From T cells, B-cell-depleted T cells, or PBMCs came the material, which was cDNA or gDNA.

TCRdb's table, derived via immunoSEQ multiplex PCR, lists solely in-frame clones and lacks some. The sample contains tens of thousands of clones, more than 75% of which appear only once. With 0 bases removed from V and 2 bases from J, the gap between germline ends came to 10 bases. CDR1 is GTSNPN and CDR2 is SVGIG in the germline V gene (reference sequence). This CDR3 has 15 residues. Sequenced sample: peripheral blood. The J gene is TRBJ2-2, the V gene TRBV30; no clear D. The TCR sequence derives from a woman older than 75 with acute or convalescent COVID-19. CDR3 protein: CAWSVDSHNTGELFF. CDR3 bases: TGTGCCTGGAGTGTAGACTCGCATAACACCGGGGAGCTGTTTTTT.